This T cell receptor (beta chain) was recovered during a study of OX40 agonist ivuxolimab in advanced cancers. The wider study: Patients were dosed intravenously with ivuxolimab at 0.01 to 10 mg/kg every 2 weeks. Two patients with cutaneous melanoma and one with hepatocellular carcinoma, three in total, showed partial responses. Findings of the study overall: Certain nonresponders likewise exhibited a low normalized T-cell clonal expansion. In the 0.1-3.0 mg/kg groups, partial responders showed among the lowest expansion.

Trimming removed 4 bases at V and 5 bases at J, with 14 bases between. The V gene's germline CDR1 is SNHLY and CDR2 FYNNEI. The CDR3 is made up of 14 amino acids. The assay was immunoSEQ multiplex PCR, and TCRdb's table has in-frame clones only and misses some. The sample lists roughly 59,000 clones, around 92% seen once, with roughly an eighth in the top ten. Remarks on this clone: Its target is not known.

This clonotype was obtained from an adult with an advanced solid tumor such as melanoma, head and neck, liver or kidney cancer. The specimen was CD4+ or CD8+ T cells sorted from blood, collected in a trial of the OX40 agonist ivuxolimab. This sequence joins TRBV2 and TRBJ1-1; no clear D. CDR3 coding DNA: TGTGCCAGCAGTGTGGGTTATGGGAAAACTGAAGCTTTCTTT. Translation gives CASSVGYGKTEAFF.